The sequence of this T cell receptor beta chain was determined in a study of T cell responses to AZD1222 COVID-19 vaccine. Whole-study results and caveats: Scientists sampled the repertoires only once the peak T cell response had passed. AZD1222 recipients seropositive at baseline numbered only five to seven. At 160-218 and 743-854, vaccine-associated CD4 TCRs were dominant, and they spanned spike.

For this clone: What it recognizes is unknown.

Sequencing used immunoSEQ multiplex PCR; TCRdb keeps in-frame clones, though not all of them. The table includes 75,000 or so clones, around 90% detected once. Germline V gives CDR1 LGHNA, CDR2 YNFKEQ. V shed 2 bases and J 2 bases; nucleotides not matched to a gene: 3. The CDR3 is 15 amino acids. This specimen consisted of peripheral blood, obtained 28 days after the second AZD1222 dose. This chain connects TRBV4-2 to TRBJ1-1; 9 nucleotides agree with TRBD1. The receptor was isolated from an adult who received the AZD1222 COVID-19 vaccine. CDR3 sequence: CASSQLGQGNTEAFF. CDR3 DNA: TGTGCCAGCAGCCAATTGGGACAGGGAAACACTGAAGCTTTCTTT.